Following are 7 T cell receptor beta chains from one sample sequenced in a study of PD-1 blockade in classical Hodgkin lymphoma. Time point here: newly diagnosed, previously untreated cHL patient sample. TCRdb's table, derived via immunoSEQ multiplex PCR, lists solely in-frame clones and lacks some. The sample has some 17,000 clones, 90% seen once. Source material: peripheral blood mononuclear cells (PBMCs). Receptor source: a human donor with classical Hodgkin lymphoma.

The chain joins TRBV5-1 to TRBJ1-1; no reliable D call. The V and J ends lost 2 bases and 0 bases respectively, with 8 bases between them. This CDR3 contains 14 residues. The germline V gene has CDR1 SGHRS and CDR2 YFSETQ. This CDR3 is CASSFGTVNTEAFF. The CDR3 DNA reads TGCGCCAGCAGCTTTGGCACGGTGAACACTGAAGCTTTCTTT.

The rearrangement links TRBV6-5 to TRBJ2-3, with D possibly TRBD2 on 6 matching bases. V was clipped by 2 bases and J by 2 bases, with 11 bases between them. This CDR3 contains 15 residues. Germline lookup yields CDR1 MNHEY and CDR2 SVGAGI. In nucleotides, the CDR3 is TGTGCCAGCAGTTACGACGGGCGGGACACAGATACGCAGTATTTT. It translates to CASSYDGRDTDTQYF.

V usage is TRBV7-9 and J usage is TRBJ1-1; 9 bases agree with TRBD1. CDR1 is SEHNR, CDR2 FQNEAQ, per germline (reference sequence). The junction had 11 bases not matched to a gene; V was cut back by 10 bases and J by 5 bases. The CDR3 covers 14 residues. The CDR3 region is CATSLRQGGTEAFF. CDR3 bases: TGTGCCACCTCTCTCCGACAGGGGGGGACTGAAGCTTTCTTT.

The rearrangement links TRBV7-9 to TRBJ1-5, with a tentative D call TRBD1 (6 bases). Germline CDR1 is SEHNR and CDR2 is FQNEAQ (reference sequence). Trimming shortened V by 6 bases and J by 8 bases, and 17 bases separated the two germline ends. CDR3 length: 14 amino acids. CDR3: CASSGGTIGEPQHF. The CDR3 coding sequence is TGTGCCAGCAGTGGAGGGACAATAGGCGAGCCCCAGCATTTT.

The chain joins TRBV27 to TRBJ2-7; 9 bases align to TRBD2. CDR3 size: 13 residues. Germline CDR1 is MNHEY and CDR2 is SMNVEV (reference sequence). The J segment lost 3 bases and the V segment lost 8 bases, leaving 5 bases of the junction unmatched. The CDR3 spells CASSSSGVYEQYF. CDR3 nucleotide sequence: TGTGCCAGCTCATCTAGCGGGGTCTACGAGCAGTACTTC.

The chain links TRBV29-1 to TRBJ1-1; no firm D call. The V and J ends lost 3 bases and 6 bases respectively, with 29 bases between them. This CDR3 comprises 18 residues. CDR1 SQVTM and CDR2 ANQGSEA come from the germline V gene. CDR3 DNA sequence: TGCAGCGTTGATTTGATGGCGGAGACTCACCCCACGGGCGCTGAAGCTTTCTTT. Translating it yields CSVDLMAETHPTGAEAFF.

The V call is TRBV10-3, the J call TRBJ1-4; D not resolved. V lost 5 bases, J lost 0 bases, and 7 bases lay in between. Germline V gene lookup returns CDR1 ENHRY and CDR2 SYGVKD. This CDR3 spans 14 amino acids. The CDR3 spells CAISQAATNEKLFF. The CDR3 DNA reads as TGTGCCATCAGTCAGGCTGCAACTAATGAAAAACTGTTTTTT.